A selection of T cell receptor beta chains follows, all from one sample in a study of T-cell reconstitution after alpha-beta-depleted transplantation in children. One entry per CDR3 protein results from TCRdb running MiXCR on the PCR reads. This sample has about 440,000 distinct CDR3 sequences; roughly 43% occur once, and the top ten carry 27%. Sequenced here: PBMCs, sampled before TCRalphabeta/CD19-depleted stem cell transplant. Receptor source: a girl aged 2 to 10 with aplastic anemia, due to receive a stem cell transplant. CDR3s include the opening cysteine and the closing phenylalanine or tryptophan. Each record gives: J gene, D gene, V gene, clone size, CDR3 DNA, CDR3 protein. The D gene is left open where the match is weak. Only some rows state a clone size, as once, few, many or a class for expanded clones.

J: TRBJ1-5
D: -
V: TRBV4-1
size: -
DNA: TGCGCCATCAGCCAAGTGCAAGCACCTTATAGCAATCAGCCCCAGCATTTT
CDR3: CAISQVQAPYSNQPQHF

J: TRBJ1-5
D: TRBD1
V: TRBV20-1
size: -
DNA: TGCAGTGCTACCCCGGGACAGGGGGGCTGGAATCAGCCCCAGCATTTT
CDR3: CSATPGQGGWNQPQHF

J: TRBJ1-1
D: -
V: TRBV20-1
size: -
DNA: TGCAGTGCTAGAGAGACTAGGCGGGGGAACACTGAAGCTTTCTTT
CDR3: CSARETRRGNTEAFF

J: TRBJ1-1
D: -
V: TRBV7-9
size: -
DNA: TGTGCCAGCAGCTTCGATCCCTCTTTGGGGGCTTTCTTT
CDR3: CASSFDPSLGAFF

J: TRBJ2-3
D: TRBD2
V: TRBV11-2
size: many
DNA: TGTGCCAGTGGGACTAGCGGCACAGATACGCAGTATTTT
CDR3: CASGTSGTDTQYF

J: TRBJ2-1
D: -
V: TRBV12-3/TRBV12-4
size: many
DNA: TGTGCCAGCAGCCCGTTTAACGAAGGCAATGAGCAGTTCTTC
CDR3: CASSPFNEGNEQFF

J: TRBJ2-2
D: TRBD1
V: TRBV5-1
size: -
DNA: TGCGCCAGCAGCAGGGACAGCGTACCCAACACCGGGGAGCTGTTTTTT
CDR3: CASSRDSVPNTGELFF

J: TRBJ2-5
D: -
V: TRBV7-9
size: -
DNA: TGTGCCAGCAGCGCAGCGATGCACTGGAGCCAAGAGACCCAGTACTTC
CDR3: CASSAAMHWSQETQYF

J: TRBJ2-7
D: -
V: TRBV7-9
size: -
DNA: TGTGCCAGCAGCTTTTCAGGGGATTACGAGCAGTACTTC
CDR3: CASSFSGDYEQYF

J: TRBJ2-2
D: TRBD2
V: TRBV12-3/TRBV12-4
size: -
DNA: TGTGCCAGCAGTCCTAGCGGGGGGACCGGGGAGCTGTTTTTT
CDR3: CASSPSGGTGELFF

J: TRBJ2-7
D: -
V: TRBV12-3/TRBV12-4
size: -
DNA: TGTGCCAGCAGTCAGAGCGCAACCTACGAGCAGTACTTC
CDR3: CASSQSATYEQYF

J: TRBJ2-1
D: TRBD2
V: TRBV15
size: once
DNA: TGTGCCACCAGCAGAGATCCACTCGGACTAGCGGGGTTTTCCTACAATGAGCAGTTCTTC
CDR3: CATSRDPLGLAGFSYNEQFF

J: TRBJ2-5
D: -
V: TRBV29-1
size: few
DNA: TGCAGCGTTGAAGGGTGGTCAGTTGAGACCCAGTACTTC
CDR3: CSVEGWSVETQYF

J: TRBJ2-3
D: -
V: TRBV9
size: many
DNA: TGTGCCAGCAGCGTAGCTAGGCATAGCACAGATACGCAGTATTTT
CDR3: CASSVARHSTDTQYF

J: TRBJ2-2
D: -
V: TRBV7-9
size: -
DNA: TGTGCCGGACTAGGGGGGACCGGGGAGCTGTTTTTT
CDR3: CAGLGGTGELFF

J: TRBJ2-3
D: TRBD1
V: TRBV20-1
size: many
DNA: TGCAGTGCTAGAGAGAAGACAGGGTACTCAGATACGCAGTATTTT
CDR3: CSAREKTGYSDTQYF

J: TRBJ2-3
D: TRBD2
V: TRBV20-1
size: -
DNA: TGCAGTGCTAGAGATCCCTCTCTAGGACTAGTTGGGACAGATACGCAGTATTTT
CDR3: CSARDPSLGLVGTDTQYF

J: TRBJ2-6
D: -
V: TRBV10-3
size: -
DNA: TGTGCCATCAGTGAGTCGAAGTTTACTGGGGCCAACGTCCTGACTTTC
CDR3: CAISESKFTGANVLTF

J: TRBJ2-5
D: -
V: TRBV2
size: -
DNA: TGTGCCAGGGGACAAATCGGAGAGACCCAGTACTTC
CDR3: CARGQIGETQYF

J: TRBJ1-5
D: TRBD1
V: TRBV4-2
size: many
DNA: TGTGCCAGCAGTCGAGAATCAGGGGGCGATCAGCCCCAGCATTTT
CDR3: CASSRESGGDQPQHF

J: TRBJ2-7
D: TRBD2
V: TRBV29-1
size: many
DNA: TGCAGCGTTTTGGTAGCGGGGTCCTACGAGCAGTACTTC
CDR3: CSVLVAGSYEQYF

J: TRBJ2-3
D: -
V: TRBV28
size: -
DNA: TGTGCCAGCAGTTTTTCCGTCAGGGCGAGCACAGATACGCAGTATTTT
CDR3: CASSFSVRASTDTQYF

J: TRBJ2-1
D: TRBD2
V: TRBV5-1
size: few
DNA: TGCGCCAGCAGCTTAAGTTCCAGCGGGAGGGCCAATGAGCAGTTCTTC
CDR3: CASSLSSSGRANEQFF

J: TRBJ1-1
D: TRBD1
V: TRBV7-2
size: many
DNA: TGTGCCAGCAGTCGTGTCACAGGGGGCATTGAAGCTTTCTTT
CDR3: CASSRVTGGIEAFF

J: TRBJ2-3
D: -
V: TRBV15
size: -
DNA: TGTGCCACCAGCCAGGGGGGGGGAGATACGCAGTATTTT
CDR3: CATSQGGGDTQYF

J: TRBJ2-5
D: -
V: TRBV12-3/TRBV12-4
size: -
DNA: TGTGCCAGCAGTTTCTACTACGAAAAAGAGACCCAGTACTTC
CDR3: CASSFYYEKETQYF